This T cell receptor beta chain was captured in a study of blood T cell repertoires in COVID-19. Whole-study context: Both acute and convalescent COVID-19 samples were obtained from the United States, Italy and Spain. T cells, B-cell-depleted T cells, or PBMCs provided the cDNA or gDNA that served as material.

V shed 0 bases, J shed 6 bases, and the junction held 1 base outside the gene matches. This CDR3 is built from 14 residues. Germline CDR1 reads SGDLS; CDR2 reads YYNGEE. As originally analysed: Reference gene primer amplification in the assay estimated nucleated cell counts. The protocol was immunoSEQ multiplex PCR, while the TCRdb copy is restricted to in-frame clones and leaves out a portion. The V and J calls and clone size come from that table; D and trimming were worked out from the DNA. Of around 63,000 clones in the sample, 72% were seen once. Patients in Seattle were enrolled during active infection, then followed longitudinally.

Sample: peripheral blood. This receptor was taken from a woman between 65 and 79 years old with COVID-19, enrolled during active disease. The chain links TRBV9 to TRBJ2-2, with 8 bases that match TRBD2. Written as DNA, the CDR3 is TGTGCCAGCAGCGTAGCAGCGGGAGCCGGGGAGCTGTTTTTT. It encodes CASSVAAGAGELFF. Filled out from reference TRBV9 and TRBJ2-2, the complete variable domain reads DSGVTQTPKHLITATGQRVTLRCSPRSGDLSVYWYQQSLDQGLQFLIQYYNGEERAKGNILERFSAQQFPDLHSELNLSSLELGDSALYFCASSVAAGAGELFFGEGSRLTVL.